This T cell receptor (beta chain) came from a study of blood T cell repertoires in COVID-19. Study overall: The samples span acute and convalescent COVID-19 from the United States, Italy and Spain. PBMCs, B-cell-depleted T cells, or T cells were the source of the cDNA or gDNA that made up the material.

Original analysis: Reference gene primer amplification gave estimated nucleated cell counts. TCRdb's copy holds only in-frame clones and misses some; the assay was immunoSEQ multiplex PCR. V, J and clone size were drawn from that table, and D and trimming were deduced from the DNA. The table records some 16,000 clones, around 88% of them present only once. V was cut by 8 bases and J by 2 bases, with 9 bases left in between. CDR3 length: 12 residues. Germline V gives CDR1 KGHSH, CDR2 LQKENI. Sequenced sample: peripheral blood. The source of this sequence is a human donor in a cohort sampled during active COVID-19. The rearrangement joins TRBV18 to TRBJ2-5; TRBD2 might be the D (6 bases). The CDR3 reads CASNGGQETQYF. DNA for the CDR3: TGTGCCAGCAACGGGGGACAAGAGACCCAGTACTTC.